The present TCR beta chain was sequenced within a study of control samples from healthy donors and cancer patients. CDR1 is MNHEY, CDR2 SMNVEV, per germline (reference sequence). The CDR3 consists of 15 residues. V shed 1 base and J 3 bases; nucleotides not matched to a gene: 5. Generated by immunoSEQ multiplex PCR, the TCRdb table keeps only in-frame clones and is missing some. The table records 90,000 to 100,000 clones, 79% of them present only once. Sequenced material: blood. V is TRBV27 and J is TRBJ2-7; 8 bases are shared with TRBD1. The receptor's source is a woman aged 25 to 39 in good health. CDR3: CASSLLGQERYEQYF. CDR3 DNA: TGTGCCAGCAGTTTATTGGGACAGGAACGCTACGAGCAGTACTTC.